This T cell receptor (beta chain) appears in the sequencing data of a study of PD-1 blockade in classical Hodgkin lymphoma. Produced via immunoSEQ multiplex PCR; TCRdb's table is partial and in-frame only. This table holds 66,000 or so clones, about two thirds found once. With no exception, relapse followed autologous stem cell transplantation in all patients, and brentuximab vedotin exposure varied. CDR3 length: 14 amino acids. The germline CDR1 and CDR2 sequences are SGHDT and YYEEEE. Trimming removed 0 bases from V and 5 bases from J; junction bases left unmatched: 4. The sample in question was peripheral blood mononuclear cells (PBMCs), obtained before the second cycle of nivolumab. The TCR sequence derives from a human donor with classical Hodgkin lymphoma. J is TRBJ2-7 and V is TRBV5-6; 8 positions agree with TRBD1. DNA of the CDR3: TGTGCCAGCAGCTTGGGCAGGGGGCCCAACGAGCAGTACTTC. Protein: CASSLGRGPNEQYF. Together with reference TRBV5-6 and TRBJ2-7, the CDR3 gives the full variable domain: DAGVTQSPTHLIKTRGQQVTLRCSPKSGHDTVSWYQQALGQGPQFIFQYYEEEERQRGNFPDRFSGHQFPNYSSELNVNALLLGDSALYLCASSLGRGPNEQYFGPGTRLTVT.